This T cell receptor beta chain was retrieved from a study of T cells in Graves' hyperthyroidism and ophthalmopathy. The hyperthyroidism patients had all been newly diagnosed, and their disease duration was under 2 months. Their ages ranged from 18 to 65 years. TCR beta CDR3 regions were amplified from RNA. When the TCR CDR3 underwent first-round RT-PCR, the HTBI primer set was used. TCRdb reprocessed the multiplex PCR reads with MiXCR, giving one entry per CDR3 protein. The profile shows some 500,000 distinct CDR3 sequences, approximately 15% of them singletons. Study observations and caveats: The blood repertoire included most of the expanded thyroid clonotypes above 0.001.

V was cut by 4 bases and J by 1 base, with 6 bases left in between. This CDR3 region has 13 residues. The germline V gene encodes CDR1 PRHDT and CDR2 FYEKMQ (reference sequence). This clonotype was seen repeatedly, ten times or more. As yet, its antigen is unknown. The chain uses TRBV13 and TRBJ2-3; D gene ambiguous. Sequencing was done on a sample of blood. This TCR was sampled from a woman between 18 and 30 years old with Graves' hyperthyroidism. For the CDR3, the DNA is TGTGCCAGCAGCTCCGTACGCACAGATACGCAGTATTTT. This codes for CASSSVRTDTQYF.